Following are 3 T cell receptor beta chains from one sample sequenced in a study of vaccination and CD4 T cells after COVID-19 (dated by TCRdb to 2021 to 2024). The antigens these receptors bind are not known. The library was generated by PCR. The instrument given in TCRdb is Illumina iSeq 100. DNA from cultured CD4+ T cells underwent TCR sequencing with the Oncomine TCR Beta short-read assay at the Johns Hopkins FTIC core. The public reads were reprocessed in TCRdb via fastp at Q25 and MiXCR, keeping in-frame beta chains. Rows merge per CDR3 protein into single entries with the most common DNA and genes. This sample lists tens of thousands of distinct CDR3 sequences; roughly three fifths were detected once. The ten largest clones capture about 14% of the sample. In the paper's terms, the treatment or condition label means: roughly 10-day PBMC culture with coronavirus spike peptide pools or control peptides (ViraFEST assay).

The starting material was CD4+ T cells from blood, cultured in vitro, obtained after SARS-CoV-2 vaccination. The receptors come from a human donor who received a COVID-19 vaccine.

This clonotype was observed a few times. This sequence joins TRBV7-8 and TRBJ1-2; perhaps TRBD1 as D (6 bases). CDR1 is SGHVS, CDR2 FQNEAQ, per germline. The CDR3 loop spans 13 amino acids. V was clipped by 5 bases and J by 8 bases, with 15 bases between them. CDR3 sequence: CASSRAGGGGYTF. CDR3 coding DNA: TGTGCCAGCAGCCGCGCGGGGGGCGGCGGCTACACCTTC.

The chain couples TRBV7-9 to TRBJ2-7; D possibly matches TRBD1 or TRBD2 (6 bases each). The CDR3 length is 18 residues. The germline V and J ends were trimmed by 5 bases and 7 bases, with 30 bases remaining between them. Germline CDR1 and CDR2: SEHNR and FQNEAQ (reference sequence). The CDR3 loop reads CASSTRDWDTGALEEQYF. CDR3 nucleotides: TGTGCCAGCAGCACCCGGGACTGGGACACCGGAGCGTTAGAGGAGCAGTACTTC.

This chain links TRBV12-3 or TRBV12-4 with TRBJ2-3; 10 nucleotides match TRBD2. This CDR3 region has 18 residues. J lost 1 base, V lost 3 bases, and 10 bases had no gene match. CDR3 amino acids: CASSFKSGTSDGTDTQYF. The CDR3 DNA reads TGTGCCAGCAGTTTTAAATCCGGGACTAGCGATGGCACAGATACGCAGTATTTT.